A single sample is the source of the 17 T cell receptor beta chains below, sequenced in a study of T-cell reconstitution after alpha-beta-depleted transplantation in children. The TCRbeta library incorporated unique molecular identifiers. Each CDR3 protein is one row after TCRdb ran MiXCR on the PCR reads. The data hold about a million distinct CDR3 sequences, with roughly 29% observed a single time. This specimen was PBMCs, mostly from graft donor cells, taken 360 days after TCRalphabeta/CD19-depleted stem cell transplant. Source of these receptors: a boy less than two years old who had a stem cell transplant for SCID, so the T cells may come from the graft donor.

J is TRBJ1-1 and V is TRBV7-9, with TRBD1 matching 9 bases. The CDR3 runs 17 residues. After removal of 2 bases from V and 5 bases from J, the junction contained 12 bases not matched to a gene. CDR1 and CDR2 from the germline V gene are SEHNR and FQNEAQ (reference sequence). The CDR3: CASSLLRSDRGATEAFF. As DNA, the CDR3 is TGTGCCAGCAGCTTATTAAGGTCGGACAGGGGAGCGACTGAAGCTTTCTTT.

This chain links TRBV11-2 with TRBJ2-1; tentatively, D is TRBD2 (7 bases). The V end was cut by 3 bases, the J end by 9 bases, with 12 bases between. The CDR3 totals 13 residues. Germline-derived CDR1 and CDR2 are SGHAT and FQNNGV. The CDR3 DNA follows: TGTGCCAGCAGCTTTACGGGGGGCGGTGAGCAGTTCTTC. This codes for CASSFTGGGEQFF.

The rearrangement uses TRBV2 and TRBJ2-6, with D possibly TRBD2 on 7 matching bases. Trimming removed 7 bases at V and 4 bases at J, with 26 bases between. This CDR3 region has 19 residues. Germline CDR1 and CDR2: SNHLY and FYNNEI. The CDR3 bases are TGTGCCAGCAACGGGTTCGGGCGGGGGCCACAACCGGGGGCCAACGTCCTGACTTTC. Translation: CASNGFGRGPQPGANVLTF.

CDR3 sequence: CASSQRQATISYNEQFF. As DNA, the CDR3 is TGCGCCAGCAGCCAAAGACAGGCCACTATATCCTACAATGAGCAGTTCTTC. The rearrangement joins TRBV5-1 to TRBJ2-1; D is perhaps TRBD1 (6 bases). Germline CDR1 is SGHRS and CDR2 is YFSETQ. The CDR3 has 17 residues. V was cut by 4 bases and J by 1 base, with 18 bases left in between.

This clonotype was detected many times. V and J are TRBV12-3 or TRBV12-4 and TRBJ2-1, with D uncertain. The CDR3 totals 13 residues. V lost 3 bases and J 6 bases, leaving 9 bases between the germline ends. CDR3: CASSFGPVNEQFF. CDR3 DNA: TGTGCCAGCAGTTTCGGTCCAGTCAATGAGCAGTTCTTC.

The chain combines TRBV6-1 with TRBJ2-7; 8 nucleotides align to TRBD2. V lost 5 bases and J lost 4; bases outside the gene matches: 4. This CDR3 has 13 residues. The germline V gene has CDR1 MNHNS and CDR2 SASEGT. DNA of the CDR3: TGTGCCAGCAGTCGGGGGGGCGTATACGAGCAGTACTTC. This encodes CASSRGGVYEQYF.

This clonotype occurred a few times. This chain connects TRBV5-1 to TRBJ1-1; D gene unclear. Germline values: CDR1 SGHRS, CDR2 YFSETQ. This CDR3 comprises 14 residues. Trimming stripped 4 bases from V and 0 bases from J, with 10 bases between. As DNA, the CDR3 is TGCGCCAGCAGCCAGAGCAATTTGAACACTGAAGCTTTCTTT. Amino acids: CASSQSNLNTEAFF. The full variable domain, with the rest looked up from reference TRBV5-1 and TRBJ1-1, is KAGVTQTPRYLIKTRGQQVTLSCSPISGHRSVSWYQQTPGQGLQFLFEYFSETQRNKGNFPGRFSGRQFSNSRSEMNVSTLELGDSALYLCASSQSNLNTEAFFGQGTRLTVV.

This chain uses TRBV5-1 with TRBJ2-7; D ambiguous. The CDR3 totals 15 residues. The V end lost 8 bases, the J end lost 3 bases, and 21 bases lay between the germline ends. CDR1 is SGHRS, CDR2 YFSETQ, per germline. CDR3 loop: CASSLPKTGVYEQYF. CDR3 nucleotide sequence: TGCGCCAGTTCCCTACCGAAGACTGGAGTCTACGAGCAGTACTTC.

As DNA, the CDR3 is TGTGCCAGCAGTTTCAGCGGGGGGGCCCCCCAGTACTTC. This sequence encodes CASSFSGGAPQYF. The J gene is TRBJ2-5, the V gene TRBV6-5; 10 bases agree with TRBD2. The V and J ends lost 4 bases and 9 bases, in that order; junction bases with no gene match: 5. The CDR3 is 13 amino acids. Germline values: CDR1 MNHEY, CDR2 SVGAGI.

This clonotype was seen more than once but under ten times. DNA for the CDR3: TGCGCCAGCAGCTTGGGCGGGACAGGGATGAACACTGAAGCTTTCTTT. Protein product: CASSLGGTGMNTEAFF. The V and J genes are TRBV5-1 and TRBJ1-1; 9 nucleotides line up with TRBD1. From germline, CDR1 is SGHRS and CDR2 YFSETQ. After removal of 0 bases from V and 0 bases from J, the junction contained 3 bases not matched to a gene. The CDR3 loop spans 16 amino acids.

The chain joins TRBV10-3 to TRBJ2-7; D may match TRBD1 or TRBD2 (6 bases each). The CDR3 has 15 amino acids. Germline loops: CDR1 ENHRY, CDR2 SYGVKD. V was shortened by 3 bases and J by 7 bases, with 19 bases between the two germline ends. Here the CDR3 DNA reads TGTGCCATCAGTGATAAGGGGGGCAACCCGGGGGAGCAGTACTTC. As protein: CAISDKGGNPGEQYF.

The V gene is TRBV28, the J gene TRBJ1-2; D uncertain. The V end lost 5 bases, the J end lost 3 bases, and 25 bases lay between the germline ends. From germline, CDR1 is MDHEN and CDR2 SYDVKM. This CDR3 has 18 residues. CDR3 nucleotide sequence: TGTGCCAGCAGTCGTCGCAGGCCACCGAACCAACTATACTATGGCTACACCTTC. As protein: CASSRRRPPNQLYYGYTF.

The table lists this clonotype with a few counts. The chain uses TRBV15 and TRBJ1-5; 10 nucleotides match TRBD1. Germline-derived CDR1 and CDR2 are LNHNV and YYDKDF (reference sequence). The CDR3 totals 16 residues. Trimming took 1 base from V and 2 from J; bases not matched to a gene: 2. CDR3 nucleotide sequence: TGTGCCACCAGCAGAGGAGGGACAGGGGGCAATCAGCCCCAGCATTTT. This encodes CATSRGGTGGNQPQHF.

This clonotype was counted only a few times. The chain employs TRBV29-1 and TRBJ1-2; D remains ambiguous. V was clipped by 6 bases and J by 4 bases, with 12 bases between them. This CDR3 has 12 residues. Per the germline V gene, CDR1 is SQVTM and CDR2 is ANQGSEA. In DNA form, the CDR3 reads TGCAGCGTCTCATTCCGGGGCTATGGCTACACCTTC. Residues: CSVSFRGYGYTF.

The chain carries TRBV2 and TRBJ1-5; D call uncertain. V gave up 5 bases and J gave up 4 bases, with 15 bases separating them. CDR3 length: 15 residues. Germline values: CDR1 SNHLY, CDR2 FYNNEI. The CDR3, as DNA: TGTGCCAGCAGTTCGGGAGTTGGCGATAATCAGCCCCAGCATTTT. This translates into CASSSGVGDNQPQHF.

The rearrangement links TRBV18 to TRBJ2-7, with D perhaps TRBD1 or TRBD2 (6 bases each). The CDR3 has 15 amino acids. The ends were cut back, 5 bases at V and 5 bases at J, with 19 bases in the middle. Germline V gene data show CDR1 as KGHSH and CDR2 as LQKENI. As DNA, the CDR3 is TGTGCCAGCTCAACCCTTAGCCGGGGGCGCGACGAGCAGTACTTC. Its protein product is CASSTLSRGRDEQYF.

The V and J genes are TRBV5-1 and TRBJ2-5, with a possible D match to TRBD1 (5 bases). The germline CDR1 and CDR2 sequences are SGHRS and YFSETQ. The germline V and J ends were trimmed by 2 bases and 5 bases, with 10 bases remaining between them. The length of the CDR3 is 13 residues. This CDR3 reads CASSLNRKETQYF. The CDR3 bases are TGCGCCAGCAGCTTAAACAGGAAGGAGACCCAGTACTTC.